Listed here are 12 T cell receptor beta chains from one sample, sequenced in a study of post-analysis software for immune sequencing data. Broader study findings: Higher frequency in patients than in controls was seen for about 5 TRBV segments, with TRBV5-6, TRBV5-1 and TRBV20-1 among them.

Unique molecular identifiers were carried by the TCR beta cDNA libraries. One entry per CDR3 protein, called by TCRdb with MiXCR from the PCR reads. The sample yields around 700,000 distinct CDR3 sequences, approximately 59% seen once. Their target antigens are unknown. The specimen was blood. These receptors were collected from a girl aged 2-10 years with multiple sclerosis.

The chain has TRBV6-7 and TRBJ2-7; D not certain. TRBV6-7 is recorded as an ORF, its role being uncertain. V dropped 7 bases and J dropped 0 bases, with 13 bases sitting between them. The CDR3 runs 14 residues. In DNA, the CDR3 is TGTGCCAGCACATCCCCGGGCGGCTCCTACGAGCAGTACTTC. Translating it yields CASTSPGGSYEQYF.

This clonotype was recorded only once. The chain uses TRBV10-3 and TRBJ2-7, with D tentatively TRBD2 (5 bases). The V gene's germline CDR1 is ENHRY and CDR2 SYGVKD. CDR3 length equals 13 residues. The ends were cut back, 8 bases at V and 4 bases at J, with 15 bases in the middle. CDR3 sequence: CAIRRGWEYEQYF. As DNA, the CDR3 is TGTGCCATCCGCCGAGGGTGGGAGTACGAGCAGTACTTC.

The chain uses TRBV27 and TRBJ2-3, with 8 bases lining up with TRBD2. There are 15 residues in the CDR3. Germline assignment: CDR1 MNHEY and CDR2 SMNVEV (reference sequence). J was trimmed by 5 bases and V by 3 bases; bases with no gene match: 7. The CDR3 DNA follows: TGTGCCAGCAGTTTGAGCGGGGGCTGGGGAGATACGCAGTATTTT. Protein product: CASSLSGGWGDTQYF.

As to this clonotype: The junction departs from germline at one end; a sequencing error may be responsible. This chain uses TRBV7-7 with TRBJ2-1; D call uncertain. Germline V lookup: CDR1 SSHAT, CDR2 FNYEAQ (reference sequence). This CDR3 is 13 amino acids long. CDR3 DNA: TGTGCTAGCAGCCCGAGACGGTTCAATGAGCAGTTCTTC. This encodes CASSPRRFNEQFF.

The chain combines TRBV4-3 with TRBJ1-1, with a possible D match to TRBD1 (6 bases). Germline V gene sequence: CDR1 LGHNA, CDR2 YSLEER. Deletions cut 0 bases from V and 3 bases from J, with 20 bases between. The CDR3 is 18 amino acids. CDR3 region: CASSQEFDRIGSYTEAFF. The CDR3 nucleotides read TGCGCCAGCAGCCAAGAGTTCGACAGGATCGGGAGTTACACTGAAGCTTTCTTT.

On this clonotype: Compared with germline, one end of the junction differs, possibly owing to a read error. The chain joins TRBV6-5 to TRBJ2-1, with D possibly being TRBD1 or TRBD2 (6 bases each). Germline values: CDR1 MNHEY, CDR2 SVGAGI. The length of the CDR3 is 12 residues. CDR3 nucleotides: TGTGCCAGCAGTTATGGGGGCCGGGAGCGGTTCTTC. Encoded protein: CASSYGGRERFF.

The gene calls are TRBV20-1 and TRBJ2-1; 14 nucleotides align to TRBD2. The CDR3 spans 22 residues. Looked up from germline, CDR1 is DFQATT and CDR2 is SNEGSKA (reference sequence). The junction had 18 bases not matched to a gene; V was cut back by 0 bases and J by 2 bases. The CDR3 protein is CSAREGGATSGRAKGAYNEQFF. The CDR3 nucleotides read TGCAGTGCTAGAGAAGGAGGGGCGACTAGCGGGAGGGCCAAGGGGGCCTACAATGAGCAGTTCTTC.

This chain's CDR3 is CASSQELQGAYEQYF. The CDR3 DNA follows: TGCGCCAGCAGCCAAGAATTACAGGGGGCCTACGAGCAGTACTTC. The genes are TRBV4-1 and TRBJ2-7, with TRBD1 matching over 8 bases. With 0 bases clipped from V and 2 bases from J, the junction kept 3 bases outside the gene matches. Germline CDR1 MGHRA, CDR2 YSYEKL. This CDR3 comprises 15 residues.

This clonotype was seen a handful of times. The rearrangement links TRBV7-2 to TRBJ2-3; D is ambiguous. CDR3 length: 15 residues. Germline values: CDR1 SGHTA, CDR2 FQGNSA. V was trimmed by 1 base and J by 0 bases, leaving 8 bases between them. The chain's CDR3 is CASSLVARSTDTQYF. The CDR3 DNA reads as TGTGCCAGCAGCTTAGTTGCCCGAAGCACAGATACGCAGTATTTT. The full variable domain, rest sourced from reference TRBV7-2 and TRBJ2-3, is GAGVSQSPSNKVTEKGKDVELRCDPISGHTALYWYRQSLGQGLEFLIYFQGNSAPDKSGLPSDRFSAERTGGSVSTLTIQRTQQEDSAVYLCASSLVARSTDTQYFGPGTRLTVL.

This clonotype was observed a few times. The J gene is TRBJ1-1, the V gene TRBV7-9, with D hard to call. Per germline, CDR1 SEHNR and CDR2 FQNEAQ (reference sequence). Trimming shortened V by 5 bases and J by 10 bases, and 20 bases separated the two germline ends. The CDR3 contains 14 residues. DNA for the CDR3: TGTGCCAGCAGCCTAGAGACGGGCGTCGTAAGAGCTTTCTTT. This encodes CASSLETGVVRAFF.

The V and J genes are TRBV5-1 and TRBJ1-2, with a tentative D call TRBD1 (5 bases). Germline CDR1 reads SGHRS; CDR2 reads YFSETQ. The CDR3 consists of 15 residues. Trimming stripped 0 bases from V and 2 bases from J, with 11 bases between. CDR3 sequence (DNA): TGCGCCAGCAGCTTGGTGGTTGGGGACAACTATGGCTACACCTTC. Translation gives CASSLVVGDNYGYTF.

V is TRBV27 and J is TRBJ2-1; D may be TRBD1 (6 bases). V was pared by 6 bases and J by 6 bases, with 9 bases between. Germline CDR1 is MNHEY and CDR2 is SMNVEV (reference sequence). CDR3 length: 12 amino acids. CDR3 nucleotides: TGTGCCAGCAGCACAGGGCCCAATGAGCAGTTCTTC. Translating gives CASSTGPNEQFF.